The 24 T cell receptor beta chains listed next were all sequenced from one sample in a study of beta chain features in type 1 diabetes. Expressed TCRB transcripts were sequenced after all isolated RNA was converted to cDNA. This table comes from immunoSEQ multiplex PCR, and its TCRdb copy is limited to in-frame clones, with some not included. Here the sample spans fewer than 500,000 clones, about 14% being singletons. The sequenced sample consisted of naive CD4+ T cells from blood. These receptors originate from a man aged 30 to 45 in good health.

In this sample, this clone turned up a few times. Its ends do not fully match the called genes, so a read error is possible. The chain has TRBV6-5 and TRBJ2-4, with a possible D match to TRBD1 (5 bases). In germline, CDR1 is MNHEY, CDR2 SVGAGI. This CDR3 spans 8 amino acids. DNA of the CDR3: TGTGCCAGCAGGGACATAGCCTTC. It codes for CASRDIAF.

The chain employs TRBV4-3 and TRBJ2-1; 13 positions match TRBD2. This CDR3 spans 17 amino acids. CDR1 is LGHNA, CDR2 YSLEER, per germline. V dropped 4 bases and J dropped 2; count of bases not matched to a gene: 5. CDR3 coding DNA: TGCGCCAGCAGCCGACTAGCGGGGGGACCCCCCTACAATGAGCAGTTCTTC. Translation gives CASSRLAGGPPYNEQFF.

This clone turned up a few times. This rearrangement joins TRBV4-1 to TRBJ2-3, with 10 positions matching TRBD2. The CDR3 spans 16 residues. Losses at the gene ends were 1 base for V and 1 base for J; bases not matched to a gene: 2. Germline loops: CDR1 MGHRA, CDR2 YSYEKL. CDR3 sequence reads: CASSQVTSGGTDTQYF. The DNA of the CDR3 is TGCGCCAGCAGCCAAGTTACTAGCGGGGGCACAGATACGCAGTATTTT.

Concerning this clone: The sample carries other DNA sequences with the same CDR3. For the CDR3, the DNA is TGTGCCAGCAGCGTAGCAGGGAACACTGAAGCTTTCTTT. It translates to CASSVAGNTEAFF. This chain joins TRBV9 and TRBJ1-1; D unclear. CDR1 and CDR2 from the germline V gene are SGDLS and YYNGEE. The CDR3 runs 13 residues. Trimming took 0 bases from V and 1 from J, leaving 4 bases between them.

This chain links TRBV9 with TRBJ1-2; no firm D call. Germline V gene sequence: CDR1 SGDLS, CDR2 YYNGEE. V lost 2 bases and J lost 4, with 6 bases in between. This CDR3 spans 12 amino acids. Here the CDR3 DNA reads TGTGCCAGCAGCGTTACAGTCTATGGCTACACCTTC. Protein: CASSVTVYGYTF.

This clone showed up just a few times. The chain combines TRBV18 with TRBJ1-1; D gene unclear. This CDR3 spans 14 amino acids. Trimming removed 11 bases from V and 0 bases from J, with 16 bases in between. CDR1 KGHSH and CDR2 LQKENI come from the germline V gene. CDR3 amino acids: CASVGLGMNTEAFF. CDR3 nucleotide sequence: TGTGCCTCAGTCGGGTTGGGGATGAACACTGAAGCTTTCTTT. Full variable domain (rest looked up from reference TRBV18 and TRBJ1-1): NAGVMQNPRHLVRRRGQEARLRCSPMKGHSHVYWYRQLPEEGLKFMVYLQKENIIDESGMPKERFSAEFPKEGPSILRIQQVVRGDSAAYFCASVGLGMNTEAFFGQGTRLTVV.

The gene calls are TRBV7-3 and TRBJ2-3; 8 nucleotides agree with TRBD2. The germline gives CDR1 SGHTA, CDR2 FQGTGA. CDR3 length: 17 amino acids. J was trimmed by 2 bases and V by 4 bases; bases with no gene match: 11. This CDR3 reads CASSSPGERGYTDTQYF. In DNA, the CDR3 is TGTGCCAGCAGCTCGCCGGGAGAGCGGGGGTACACAGATACGCAGTATTTT.

The table lists this clone with a few counts. This chain uses TRBV13 with TRBJ1-1; 8 bases line up with TRBD1. V lost 5 bases to trimming and J lost 6 bases; unmatched junction nucleotides: 8. Per the germline V gene, CDR1 is PRHDT and CDR2 is FYEKMQ (reference sequence). The CDR3 runs to 14 residues. The CDR3 sequence is CASSQDRVRAEAFF. Here the CDR3 DNA reads TGTGCCAGCAGCCAGGACAGGGTACGGGCTGAAGCTTTCTTT. The full variable domain, completed using reference TRBV13 and TRBJ1-1, is AAGVIQSPRHLIKEKRETATLKCYPIPRHDTVYWYQQGPGQDPQFLISFYEKMQSDKGSIPDRFSAQQFSDYHSELNMSSLELGDSALYFCASSQDRVRAEAFFGQGTRLTVV.

Only a few counts were recorded for this clone. The CDR3 region is CASSLKAAETQYF. In nucleotides, the CDR3 is TGTGCCAGCAGCCTTAAGGCGGCGGAGACCCAGTACTTC. V is TRBV5-4 and J is TRBJ2-5; D remains ambiguous. This CDR3 region has 13 residues. The ends were cut back, 4 bases at V and 5 bases at J, with 12 bases in the middle. Germline CDR1 SGHNT, CDR2 YYREEE (reference sequence).

The genes are TRBV5-4 and TRBJ2-1; no reliable D call. The germline V and J ends were trimmed by 0 bases and 11 bases, with 15 bases remaining between them. The CDR3 loop spans 14 amino acids. The germline V gene encodes CDR1 SGHNT and CDR2 YYREEE (reference sequence). DNA of the CDR3: TGTGCCAGCAGCTTGGCCGAGAGCTCGGCCCAGCAGTTCTTC. Protein sequence: CASSLAESSAQQFF.

In this sample, this clone turned up a few times. The chain employs TRBV6-4 and TRBJ2-1, with 11 bases that match TRBD2. The CDR3 totals 15 residues. With 4 bases clipped from V and 4 bases from J, the junction kept 3 bases outside the gene matches. Germline lookup yields CDR1 MRHNA and CDR2 SNTAGT. The CDR3 reads CASSVTSGNYNEQFF. Written as DNA, the CDR3 is TGTGCCAGCAGTGTGACTAGCGGGAATTACAATGAGCAGTTCTTC.

This chain links TRBV18 with TRBJ1-2; possibly TRBD1 for D (5 bases). Germline-derived CDR1 and CDR2 are KGHSH and LQKENI. Between the trimmed V and J ends, which lost 0 bases and 6 bases, there was a span of 11 bases. There are 14 residues in the CDR3. CDR3 amino acids: CASSPPIPGHGYTF. CDR3 nucleotides: TGTGCCAGCTCACCACCGATTCCGGGGCATGGCTACACCTTC.

V gene TRBV14 combines with J gene TRBJ1-1; no clear D. Between the trimmed V and J ends, which lost 4 bases and 3 bases, there was a span of 15 bases. CDR1 is SGHDN, CDR2 FVKESK, per germline. The CDR3 consists of 15 residues. The CDR3 DNA sequence: TGTGCCAGCAGCCTCCGGGGAGGGAGGTACACTGAAGCTTTCTTT. Residues: CASSLRGGRYTEAFF.

V and J are TRBV11-2 and TRBJ2-5, with a weak D call TRBD1 (6 bases). This CDR3 is built from 14 residues. Trimming removed 2 bases at V and 4 bases at J, with 11 bases between. Germline-derived CDR1 and CDR2 are SGHAT and FQNNGV. The DNA of the CDR3 is TGTGCCAGCAGCTTAAGAACAGGGCTAGAGACCCAGTACTTC. Protein sequence: CASSLRTGLETQYF.

The gene calls are TRBV7-8 and TRBJ1-6; the D is unclear. Trimming cost V 5 bases and J 10 bases, with 15 bases left between them. This CDR3 has 14 residues. Germline loops: CDR1 SGHVS, CDR2 FQNEAQ. CDR3 sequence reads: CASSQARERSPLHF. The CDR3 DNA is TGTGCCAGCAGCCAAGCCCGGGAACGCTCACCCCTCCACTTT.

This clone was seen repeatedly, ten times or more. The J gene is TRBJ2-4, the V gene TRBV4-3, with D possibly matching TRBD1 (6 bases). The V gene lost 1 base and the J gene lost 5 bases, with 9 bases spanning the gap. Germline lookup yields CDR1 LGHNA and CDR2 YSLEER. The CDR3 consists of 14 residues. The CDR3 loop is CASSQGQVENIQYF. The CDR3 coding sequence is TGCGCCAGCAGCCAAGGACAGGTAGAAAACATTCAGTACTTC.

J is TRBJ2-5 and V is TRBV25-1; the D gene could be TRBD1 or TRBD2 (5 bases each). This CDR3 is built from 16 residues. V was clipped by 8 bases and J by 5 bases, with 24 bases between them. CDR1 is MGHDK and CDR2 is SYGVNS in the germline V gene. Here the CDR3 reads CASGLGSGKLHETQYF. CDR3 in DNA: TGTGCCAGCGGACTCGGGTCAGGGAAGCTTCATGAGACCCAGTACTTC.

The chain couples TRBV18 to TRBJ2-2; TRBD2 agrees at 11 bases. V lost 5 bases to trimming and J lost 6 bases; unmatched junction nucleotides: 11. The V gene's germline CDR1 is KGHSH and CDR2 LQKENI. The CDR3 sequence is 17 residues long. The CDR3 DNA reads TGTGCCAGCTCATCCACTACTAGCGGGAGTAGATCCGGGGAGCTGTTTTTT. It codes for CASSSTTSGSRSGELFF.

The chain couples TRBV7-2 to TRBJ1-3; a weak D match, TRBD1 (5 bases). The CDR3 is 16 amino acids. CDR1 SGHTA and CDR2 FQGNSA come from the germline V gene. V lost 0 bases, J lost 4 bases, and 13 bases lay in between. CDR3 sequence reads: CASSLAPTGGGNTIYF. As DNA, the CDR3 is TGTGCCAGCAGCTTAGCCCCAACAGGTGGGGGAAACACCATATATTTT.

This clone was seen at least ten times. Distinct nucleotide sequences in the sample also encode this CDR3. The chain couples TRBV12-5 to TRBJ2-1, with D uncertain. From germline, CDR1 is LGHNT and CDR2 FRNRAP. Trimming left V 6 bases short and J 10 bases short, with 4 bases between. This CDR3 comprises 9 residues. The CDR3: CASGREQFF. CDR3 bases: TGTGCTAGTGGCCGAGAGCAGTTCTTC.

The chain combines TRBV7-8 with TRBJ2-5; TRBD2 matches at 15 bases. The junction had 9 bases not matched to a gene; V was cut back by 5 bases and J by 5 bases. This CDR3 has 17 amino acids. Germline V lookup: CDR1 SGHVS, CDR2 FQNEAQ. The CDR3 DNA reads as TGTGCCAGCAGCCATGGACTAGCGGGAGGGCCGGGGGAGACCCAGTACTTC. It encodes CASSHGLAGGPGETQYF.

This clone has more than one count but fewer than ten. This sequence joins TRBV5-1 and TRBJ2-6, with D hard to call. V lost 6 bases and J 0 bases, leaving 22 bases between the germline ends. The CDR3 is 19 residues long. CDR1 SGHRS and CDR2 YFSETQ come from the germline V gene. CDR3 residues: CASTLGPSRGRSGANVLTF. CDR3 nucleotide sequence: TGCGCCAGCACCTTAGGGCCCTCGAGAGGCCGCTCTGGGGCCAACGTCCTGACTTTC.

For this clone: The sample holds other DNA sequences that translate to the same CDR3. The rearrangement joins TRBV29-1 to TRBJ1-2, with D perhaps matching TRBD1 (6 bases). The CDR3 runs to 12 residues. V shed 3 bases and J shed 3 bases, with 8 bases lying between them. Germline V lookup: CDR1 SQVTM, CDR2 ANQGSEA. CDR3 loop: CSVDRGDYGYTF. CDR3 bases: TGCAGCGTTGACAGGGGTGACTATGGCTACACCTTC.

This clone came up a few times. The chain has TRBV5-4 and TRBJ2-1, with a weak D call TRBD1 (5 bases). With 4 bases removed from V and 0 bases from J, the gap between germline ends came to 20 bases. The CDR3 length is 18 residues. The germline V gene encodes CDR1 SGHNT and CDR2 YYREEE (reference sequence). CDR3 coding DNA: TGTGCCAGCAGCCCTGGGGCGGAAACAAGGAGCTCCTACAATGAGCAGTTCTTC. Its protein product is CASSPGAETRSSYNEQFF.